This T cell receptor (beta chain) stems from a study of blood T cells in healthy people across ages. Study-wide findings and caveats: Diversity figures derived from one million T cells were judged to underestimate the true value.

V was trimmed by 3 bases and J by 7 bases, leaving 12 bases between them. This CDR3 spans 12 amino acids. Germline-derived CDR1 and CDR2 are DFQATT and SNEGSKA (reference sequence). Regarding this clonotype: Antigen unknown.

Using a J-beta primer mix together with a sample-barcoded 5' primer, a second PCR was run for 7 to 11 cycles. TCRdb called the 5' RACE reads again in MiXCR, with one record for every CDR3 protein. The top ten clones hold 7.9% of a sample with 1.5 million or so distinct CDR3 sequences, approximately 42% of them seen once. The receptor comes from a woman aged 18-30 years in good health. V usage is TRBV20-1 and J usage is TRBJ1-2, with no clear D. The sample was blood. CDR3: CSASIGSRGYTF. CDR3 sequence (DNA): TGCAGTGCTAGCATCGGTTCTCGTGGCTACACCTTC.